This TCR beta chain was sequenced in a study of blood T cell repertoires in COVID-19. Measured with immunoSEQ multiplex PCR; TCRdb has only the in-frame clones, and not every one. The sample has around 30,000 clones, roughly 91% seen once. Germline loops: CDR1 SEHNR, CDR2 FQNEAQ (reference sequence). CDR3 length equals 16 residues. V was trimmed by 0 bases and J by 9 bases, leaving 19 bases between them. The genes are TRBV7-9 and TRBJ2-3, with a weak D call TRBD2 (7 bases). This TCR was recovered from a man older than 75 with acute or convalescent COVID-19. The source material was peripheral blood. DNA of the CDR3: TGTGCCAGCAGCTTAGCAGACCGCACCGGGGGGCGCACGCAGTATTTT. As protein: CASSLADRTGGRTQYF. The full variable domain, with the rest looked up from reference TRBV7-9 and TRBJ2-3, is DTGVSQNPRHKITKRGQNVTFRCDPISEHNRLYWYRQTLGQGPEFLTYFQNEAQLEKSRLLSDRFSAERPKGSFSTLEIQRTEQGDSAMYLCASSLADRTGGRTQYFGPGTRLTVL.